This T cell receptor (beta chain) was captured by sequencing in a study of T-cell reconstitution after alpha-beta-depleted transplantation in children. Library preparation (for TCRbeta) was performed with unique molecular identifiers. Each CDR3 protein is one row after TCRdb ran MiXCR on the PCR reads. The sample yields 200,000 to 250,000 distinct CDR3 sequences, 8.5% to 10% seen once. This CDR3 is 18 amino acids long. Regarding this clonotype: The germline gene is not matched at one end of the junction; a read error may be the cause.

The rearrangement joins TRBV12-3 or TRBV12-4 to TRBJ2-1; TRBD1 agrees at 10 bases. The sample consisted of PBMCs from the stem cell graft donor, taken from the stem cell graft. This clonotype was sampled from a human donor who donated a stem cell graft to a child with acute lymphoblastic leukemia. In DNA form, the CDR3 reads TGTACCAGCAGTTATACCGGGACAGGGGCCCTCTCGCCCAATGAGCAGTTCTTC. Residues: CTSSYTGTGALSPNEQFF.